Included here is one T cell receptor (beta chain) sequence, with context. Its target is not known. Produced via immunoSEQ multiplex PCR; TCRdb's table is partial and in-frame only. The sample carries more than 110,000 clones, roughly 90% recorded once. This entry belongs to a study of T cell responses to AZD1222 COVID-19 vaccine. The CDR3 runs to 16 residues. Per germline, CDR1 KGHSH and CDR2 LQKENI. V shed 6 bases and J 5 bases; nucleotides not matched to a gene: 13. Regarding the study as a whole: Vaccine-related CD4 TCRs covered spike, predominating at 160-218 and 743-854. Females outnumbered males among donors, who were mostly white British; clonal diversity was possibly underestimated. Nearly half of spike-specific TCRs reportedly target variant regions that are unmutated in the B.1.351 and B.1.1.7 variants.

The TCR sequence derives from an adult in good health. This material consisted of peripheral blood, taken on day 0 of AZD1222 vaccination. The V call is TRBV18, the J call TRBJ2-5; 9 bases agree with TRBD1. The CDR3: CASSPGTGKGGETQYF. CDR3 nucleotides: TGTGCCAGCTCTCCCGGGACAGGGAAAGGTGGCGAGACCCAGTACTTC.